Below, 23 T cell receptor beta chains from the same sample are listed, as sequenced in a study of cytomegalovirus exposure and HLA in healthy donors. Use of 60 Vbeta and 13 Jbeta primers characterized the PCR. Clones were read by immunoSEQ multiplex PCR, and TCRdb kept only the in-frame ones, dropping some. The data hold roughly 220,000 clones, with more than 60% observed a single time. Sequencing was done on a sample of PBMCs. Receptors originate from a man aged 45-60 years in good health and CMV-seronegative.

This clone has just a few counts. The chain recombines TRBV12-2 with TRBJ1-2. TRBV12-2 has pseudogene status. The CDR3 has 15 residues. This CDR3 is CASRLGGGVDYGYTF. As DNA, the CDR3 is TGTGCAAGTCGCTTAGGAGGGGGGGTCGACTATGGCTACACCTTC.

The chain couples TRBV7-9 to TRBJ1-4; weak D call: TRBD1 (5 bases). The length of the CDR3 is 15 residues. Germline values: CDR1 SEHNR, CDR2 FQNEAQ (reference sequence). Trimming took off 4 bases at V and 8 bases at J, with 17 bases between the two ends. CDR3 sequence (DNA): TGTGCCAGCAGCTCCGGTGGGGCCCCGGAGGAAAAACTGTTTTTT. It encodes CASSSGGAPEEKLFF.

The chain has TRBV28 and TRBJ2-3, with TRBD1 as a possible D gene (6 bases). The CDR3 runs 19 residues. V lost 6 bases and J 2 bases, leaving 27 bases between the germline ends. Germline V gene sequence: CDR1 MDHEN, CDR2 SYDVKM. CDR3 amino acids: CASSPLEVRKTGHTDTQYF. CDR3 in DNA: TGTGCCAGCAGCCCATTGGAGGTTCGGAAAACAGGGCACACAGATACGCAGTATTTT.

The chain links TRBV7-8 to TRBJ2-5; 9 bases are a match to TRBD2. J lost 1 base, V lost 5 bases, and 5 bases had no gene match. There are 15 residues in the CDR3. CDR1 SGHVS and CDR2 FQNEAQ come from the germline V gene. The DNA of the CDR3 is TGTGCCAGCAGCCGCGAGACTAGCGGCCAAGAGACCCAGTACTTC. Translation: CASSRETSGQETQYF.

The rearrangement joins TRBV7-9 to TRBJ2-1; D is perhaps TRBD2 (6 bases). Germline V CDR1 and CDR2: SEHNR, FQNEAQ (reference sequence). This CDR3 is 14 amino acids long. The CDR3: CAGTPKSSYNEQFF. The CDR3 DNA is TGTGCAGGGACTCCTAAAAGCTCCTACAATGAGCAGTTCTTC.

Only one count was recorded for this clone. Other DNA sequences in the sample encode the same CDR3. The V and J genes are TRBV19 and TRBJ2-1; D remains ambiguous. The CDR3 has 13 amino acids. With 6 bases removed from V and 0 bases from J, the gap between germline ends came to 6 bases. The germline gives CDR1 LNHDA, CDR2 SQIVND (reference sequence). For the CDR3, the DNA is TGTGCCAGTAGGGCTAGCTCCTACAATGAGCAGTTCTTC. Its translation: CASRASSYNEQFF.

V gene TRBV27 combines with J gene TRBJ2-7, with TRBD1 identical over 11 bases. The trim removed 8 bases at V and 5 bases at J, leaving 14 bases unmatched. This CDR3 has 16 residues. In germline, CDR1 is MNHEY, CDR2 SMNVEV (reference sequence). CDR3 sequence (DNA): TGTGCCAGCCCACGCGGTGCCGGACAGGGGGCTCACGAGCAGTACTTC. It specifies CASPRGAGQGAHEQYF.

This clone was detected only a few times. The rearrangement links TRBV28 to TRBJ1-5; 7 bases map to TRBD1. The ends lost 8 bases at V and 4 bases at J; junction bases unmatched: 11. CDR3 size: 15 residues. In germline, CDR1 is MDHEN, CDR2 SYDVKM. In nucleotides, the CDR3 is TGTGCCAGCCTTCTGAGACAGGGCTATAATCAGCCCCAGCATTTT. This translates into CASLLRQGYNQPQHF.

This rearrangement joins TRBV14 to TRBJ1-2, with TRBD1 matching 10 bases. V lost 4 bases to trimming and J lost 4 bases; unmatched junction nucleotides: 12. CDR3 length equals 17 residues. Germline V gene data show CDR1 as SGHDN and CDR2 as FVKESK. The CDR3 here is CASSLGQGGFNVYGYTF. The CDR3, as DNA: TGTGCCAGCAGCCTCGGACAGGGGGGCTTTAATGTCTATGGCTACACCTTC.

This clone was seen more than once but under ten times. The chain recombines TRBV28 with TRBJ1-5; 7 bases are shared with TRBD1. Germline lookup yields CDR1 MDHEN and CDR2 SYDVKM. The CDR3 consists of 14 residues. Losses at the gene ends were 2 bases for V and 7 bases for J; bases not matched to a gene: 5. CDR3 residues: CASSLNRGDQPQHF. DNA of the CDR3: TGTGCCAGCAGTTTAAACAGGGGAGACCAGCCCCAGCATTTT.

This CDR3 is CSGGTGEGYTF. In DNA form, the CDR3 reads TGCAGCGGCGGGACAGGGGAAGGCTACACCTTC. This chain joins TRBV29-1 and TRBJ1-2; 10 nucleotides align to TRBD1. CDR3 length: 11 amino acids. Germline CDR1 reads SQVTM; CDR2 reads ANQGSEA. V gave up 7 bases and J gave up 8 bases; unmatched junction bases: 4.

The chain employs TRBV10-3 and TRBJ2-1; TRBD1 might be the D (6 bases). Trimming removed 10 bases from V and 9 bases from J, with 22 bases in between. From germline, CDR1 is ENHRY and CDR2 SYGVKD. The CDR3 totals 14 residues. The CDR3 DNA is TGTGCCACCGCCAAGGGGGAGCTCCGCATTGAGCAGTTCTTC. Protein product: CATAKGELRIEQFF.

The J gene is TRBJ2-7, the V gene TRBV7-9; 9 bases align to TRBD2. Trimming removed 4 bases from V and 3 bases from J; junction bases left unmatched: 7. This CDR3 contains 15 residues. Germline CDR1 and CDR2: SEHNR and FQNEAQ (reference sequence). The CDR3 region is CASSSTSGAHYEQYF. The CDR3 region has the DNA TGTGCCAGCAGCTCGACTAGCGGAGCTCACTACGAGCAGTACTTC.

The chain carries TRBV19 and TRBJ1-5, with TRBD1 matching over 9 bases. Unmatched junction bases numbered 6, after V lost 3 bases and J lost 6 bases. CDR3 length: 15 amino acids. The germline V gene encodes CDR1 LNHDA and CDR2 SQIVND (reference sequence). The CDR3 loop reads CASSITGGLRQPQHF. The DNA for the CDR3 is TGTGCCAGTAGTATCACAGGGGGCTTACGTCAGCCCCAGCATTTT.

The chain links TRBV5-4 to TRBJ2-1, with 8 bases fitting TRBD2. From germline, CDR1 is SGHNT and CDR2 YYREEE (reference sequence). The CDR3 contains 14 residues. With 2 bases clipped from V and 2 bases from J, the junction kept 0 bases outside the gene matches. The CDR3 DNA is TGTGCCAGCAGCTTTAGCGGGACCTACAATGAGCAGTTCTTC. It encodes CASSFSGTYNEQFF. The whole variable domain, filled in from reference TRBV5-4 and TRBJ2-1, reads ETGVTQSPTHLIKTRGQQVTLRCSSQSGHNTVSWYQQALGQGPQFIFQYYREEENGRGNFPPRFSGLQFPNYSSELNVNALELDDSALYLCASSFSGTYNEQFFGPGTRLTVL.

The chain recombines TRBV18 with TRBJ2-7, with TRBD2 matching 8 bases. The V gene end was trimmed by 3 bases and the J gene end by 2 bases; junction bases not matched to a gene: 3. The germline CDR1 and CDR2 sequences are KGHSH and LQKENI. There are 14 residues in the CDR3. This CDR3 is CASSPGGLAYEQYF. The CDR3 DNA follows: TGTGCCAGCTCACCGGGGGGACTAGCCTACGAGCAGTACTTC.

The J gene is TRBJ1-2, the V gene TRBV11-2; 9 nucleotides align to TRBD1. The CDR3 is 15 residues long. V gave up 6 bases and J gave up 5 bases; unmatched junction bases: 10. The V gene's germline CDR1 is SGHAT and CDR2 FQNNGV. CDR3 protein: CASSHGTGPGYGYTF. CDR3 nucleotides: TGTGCCAGCAGTCACGGGACAGGGCCAGGGTATGGCTACACCTTC.

The gene calls are TRBV7-3 and TRBJ2-7; D unresolved. CDR3 size: 14 residues. V lost 2 bases, J lost 0 bases, and 8 bases lay in between. Germline lookup yields CDR1 SGHTA and CDR2 FQGTGA. CDR3 in amino acids: CASSLGLSSYEQYF. DNA for the CDR3: TGTGCCAGCAGCTTAGGGCTGAGCTCCTACGAGCAGTACTTC.

The genes are TRBV28 and TRBJ2-2; 8 nucleotides line up with TRBD2. The germline gives CDR1 MDHEN, CDR2 SYDVKM. The V and J ends lost 2 bases and 3 bases, in that order; junction bases with no gene match: 5. CDR3 size: 16 residues. The CDR3 DNA reads as TGTGCCAGCAGTTTAGGGAGCGGGAGTTACACCGGGGAGCTGTTTTTT. It yields the protein CASSLGSGSYTGELFF.

The rearrangement links TRBV30 to TRBJ2-3; D possibly corresponds to TRBD2 (6 bases). V dropped 1 base and J dropped 8 bases, with 13 bases sitting between them. CDR1 is GTSNPN and CDR2 is SVGIG in the germline V gene (reference sequence). The CDR3 totals 13 residues. This CDR3 reads CAWSDGSKFTQYF. CDR3 coding DNA: TGTGCCTGGAGTGACGGGAGTAAATTTACGCAGTATTTT. Using reference TRBV30 and TRBJ2-3 for the parts outside the CDR3, the full variable domain is SQTIHQWPATLVQPVGSPLSLECTVEGTSNPNLYWYRQAAGRGLQLLFYSVGIGQISSEVPQNLSASRPQDRQFILSSKKLLLSDSGFYLCAWSDGSKFTQYFGPGTRLTVL.

There are a few counts of this clone. The chain couples TRBV7-9 to TRBJ2-7; D gene uncertain. With 4 bases removed from V and 3 bases from J, the gap between germline ends came to 4 bases. Per the germline V gene, CDR1 is SEHNR and CDR2 is FQNEAQ (reference sequence). The CDR3 contains 11 residues. CDR3 nucleotides: TGTGCCAGCAGCTCCTTCTACGAGCAGTACTTC. The encoded protein is CASSSFYEQYF.

This rearrangement joins TRBV7-9 to TRBJ1-1; 9 bases agree with TRBD1. V was clipped by 5 bases and J by 5 bases; unmatched bases: 6. The CDR3 extends over 14 amino acids. Germline lookup yields CDR1 SEHNR and CDR2 FQNEAQ (reference sequence). CDR3 sequence reads: CASSPLQGATEAFF. As DNA, the CDR3 is TGTGCCAGCAGCCCACTACAGGGGGCGACTGAAGCTTTCTTT.

The rearrangement links TRBV28 to TRBJ2-5, with 7 positions matching TRBD2. The J call may be mistaken, given a closer DNA end match to TRBJ2-7. This CDR3 is 14 amino acids long. Germline lookup yields CDR1 MDHEN and CDR2 SYDVKM. CDR3 region: CASSLTGRNYEQYF. In nucleotides, the CDR3 is TGTGCCAGCAGTTTAACCGGGAGGAACTACGAGCAGTACTTC.